A single sample gave rise to the 6 T cell receptor beta chains below, sequenced in a study of cytomegalovirus exposure and HLA in healthy donors. The primer mix had 60 Vbeta and 13 Jbeta primers. Profiled with immunoSEQ multiplex PCR; TCRdb holds only in-frame clones, not every one. The profile covers 250,000 to 350,000 clones, with roughly 90% appearing a single time and roughly 4% taken by the ten largest. The specimen sequenced was PBMCs. These receptors were obtained from a man aged 35-49 years in good health and CMV-seropositive.

The rearrangement links TRBV7-9 to TRBJ2-7; 7 bases are shared with TRBD1. J lost 4 bases, V lost 3 bases, and 6 bases had no gene match. Germline V gene data show CDR1 as SEHNR and CDR2 as FQNEAQ (reference sequence). The CDR3 runs 14 residues. The CDR3 loop reads CASSLGTVWYEQYF. CDR3 bases: TGTGCCAGCAGCTTGGGGACAGTCTGGTACGAGCAGTACTTC.

The CDR3 DNA sequence: TGTGCCAGCAGCTTGAACCCGGTAGCTTTGCCCTACGAGCAGTACTTC. Translating it yields CASSLNPVALPYEQYF. The chain links TRBV7-3 to TRBJ2-7; D gene ambiguous. Germline V gene lookup returns CDR1 SGHTA and CDR2 FQGTGA. Between the trimmed V and J ends, which lost 3 bases and 2 bases, there was a span of 17 bases. This CDR3 is 16 amino acids long. The entire variable domain, with the rest obtained from reference TRBV7-3 and TRBJ2-7, is as follows: GAGVSQTPSNKVTEKGKYVELRCDPISGHTALYWYRQSLGQGPEFLIYFQGTGAADDSGLPNDRFFAVRPEGSVSTLKIQRTERGDSAVYLCASSLNPVALPYEQYFGPGTRLTVT.

V usage is TRBV11-2 and J usage is TRBJ1-4, with 9 bases identical to TRBD1. The V gene end was trimmed by 5 bases and the J gene end by 5 bases; junction bases not matched to a gene: 6. The CDR3 sequence is 15 residues long. Germline loops: CDR1 SGHAT, CDR2 FQNNGV. The CDR3 nucleotides are TGTGCCAGCAGCCCCCGACAGGGGGAGAATGAAAAACTGTTTTTT. Residues: CASSPRQGENEKLFF.

The J gene is TRBJ2-7, the V gene TRBV6-1, with D perhaps matching TRBD1 (6 bases). V lost 5 bases and J 0 bases, leaving 11 bases between the germline ends. This CDR3 comprises 14 residues. Germline V gene sequence: CDR1 MNHNS, CDR2 SASEGT. This CDR3 reads CASSSPTGSYEQYF. The DNA of the CDR3 is TGTGCCAGCAGTTCCCCGACAGGCTCCTACGAGCAGTACTTC.

The chain couples TRBV13 to TRBJ2-2; D gene ambiguous. The CDR3 runs to 14 residues. V gave up 3 bases and J gave up 2 bases, with 7 bases separating them. Germline lookup yields CDR1 PRHDT and CDR2 FYEKMQ (reference sequence). CDR3 bases: TGTGCCAGCAGCTTCAAGACTAACACCGGGGAGCTGTTTTTT. Translated, it gives CASSFKTNTGELFF.

A word on this clone: The junction shows a germline mismatch at one end, possibly a read error. The chain is built from TRBV18 and TRBJ1-2; D unclear. The CDR3 totals 13 residues. The germline gives CDR1 KGHSH, CDR2 LQKENI. The CDR3 coding sequence is TGTGCCAGCTCAACGGCCCAGGACTATGGCTACCCCTTC. It yields the protein CASSTAQDYGYPF.